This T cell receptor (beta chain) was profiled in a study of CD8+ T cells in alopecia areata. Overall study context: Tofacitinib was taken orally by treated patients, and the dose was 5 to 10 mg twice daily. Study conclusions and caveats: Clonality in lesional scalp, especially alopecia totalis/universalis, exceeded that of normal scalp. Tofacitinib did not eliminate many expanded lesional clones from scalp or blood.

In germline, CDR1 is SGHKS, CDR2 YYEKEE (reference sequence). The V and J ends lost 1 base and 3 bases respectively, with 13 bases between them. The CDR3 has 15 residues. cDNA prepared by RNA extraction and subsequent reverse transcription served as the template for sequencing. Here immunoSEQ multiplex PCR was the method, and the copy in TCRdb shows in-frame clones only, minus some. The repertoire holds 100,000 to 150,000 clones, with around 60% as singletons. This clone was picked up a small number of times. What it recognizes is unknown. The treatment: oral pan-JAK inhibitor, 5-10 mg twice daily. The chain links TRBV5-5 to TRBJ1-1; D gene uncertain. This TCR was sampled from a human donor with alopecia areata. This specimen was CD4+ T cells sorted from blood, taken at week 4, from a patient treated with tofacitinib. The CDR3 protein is CASSLRADGDTEAFF. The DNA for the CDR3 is TGTGCCAGCAGCTTGAGGGCAGATGGGGACACTGAAGCTTTCTTT. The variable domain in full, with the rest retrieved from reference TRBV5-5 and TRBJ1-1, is DAGVTQSPTHLIKTRGQQVTLRCSPISGHKSVSWYQQVLGQGPQFIFQYYEKEERGRGNFPDRFSARQFPNYSSELNVNALLLGDSALYLCASSLRADGDTEAFFGQGTRLTVV.